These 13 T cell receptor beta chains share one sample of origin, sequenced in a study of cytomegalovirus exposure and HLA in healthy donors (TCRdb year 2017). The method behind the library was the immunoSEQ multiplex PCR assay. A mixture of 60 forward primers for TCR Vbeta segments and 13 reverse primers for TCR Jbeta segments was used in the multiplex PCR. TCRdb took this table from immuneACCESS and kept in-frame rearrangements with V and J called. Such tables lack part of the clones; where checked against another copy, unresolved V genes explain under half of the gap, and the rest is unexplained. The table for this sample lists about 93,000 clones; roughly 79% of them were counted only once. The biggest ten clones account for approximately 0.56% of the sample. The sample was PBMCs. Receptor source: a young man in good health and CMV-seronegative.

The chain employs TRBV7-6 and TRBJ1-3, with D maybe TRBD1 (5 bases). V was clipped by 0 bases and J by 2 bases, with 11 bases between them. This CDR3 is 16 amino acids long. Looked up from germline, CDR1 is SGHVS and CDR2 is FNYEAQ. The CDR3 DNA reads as TGTGCCAGCAGCTTAGCCAGGCAGGGTGCTGGAAACACCATATATTTT. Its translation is CASSLARQGAGNTIYF.

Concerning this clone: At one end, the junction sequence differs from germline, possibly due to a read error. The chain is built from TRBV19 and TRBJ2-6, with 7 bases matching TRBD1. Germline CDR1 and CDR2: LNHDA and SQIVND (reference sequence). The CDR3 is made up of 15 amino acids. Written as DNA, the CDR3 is TGTGCCAGTAGTATATTCGTTACAGGGGACAACGTCCTGACTTTC. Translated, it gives CASSIFVTGDNVLTF.

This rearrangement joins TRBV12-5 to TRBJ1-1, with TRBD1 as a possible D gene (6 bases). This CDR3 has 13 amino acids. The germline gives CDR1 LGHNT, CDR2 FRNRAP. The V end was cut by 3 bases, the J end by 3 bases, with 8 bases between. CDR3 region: CASGLTGYTEAFF. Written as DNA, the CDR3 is TGTGCTAGTGGTTTAACAGGGTACACTGAAGCTTTCTTT.

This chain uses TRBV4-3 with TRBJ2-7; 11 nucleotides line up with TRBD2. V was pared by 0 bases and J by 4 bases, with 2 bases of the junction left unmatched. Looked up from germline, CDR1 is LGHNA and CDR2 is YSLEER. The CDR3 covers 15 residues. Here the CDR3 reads CASSQDPSGGYEQYF. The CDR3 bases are TGCGCCAGCAGCCAAGATCCTAGCGGGGGGTACGAGCAGTACTTC.

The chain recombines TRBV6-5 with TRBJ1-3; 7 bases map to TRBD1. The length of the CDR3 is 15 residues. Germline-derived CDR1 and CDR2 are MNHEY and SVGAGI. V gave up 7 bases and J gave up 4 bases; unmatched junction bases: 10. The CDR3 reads CASTKGAVEGNTIYF. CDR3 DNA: TGTGCCAGCACCAAGGGGGCTGTGGAGGGAAACACCATATATTTT.

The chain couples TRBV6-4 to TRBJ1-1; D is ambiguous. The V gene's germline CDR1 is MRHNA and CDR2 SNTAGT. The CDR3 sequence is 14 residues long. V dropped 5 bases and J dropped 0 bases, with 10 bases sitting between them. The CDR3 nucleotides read TGTGCCAGCAGTAGAACAGCCATGAACACTGAAGCTTTCTTT. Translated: CASSRTAMNTEAFF.

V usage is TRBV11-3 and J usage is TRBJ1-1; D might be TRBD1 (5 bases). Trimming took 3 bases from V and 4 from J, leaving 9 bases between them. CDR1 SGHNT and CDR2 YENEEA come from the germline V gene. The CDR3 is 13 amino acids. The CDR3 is CASSFGGVTEAFF. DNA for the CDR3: TGTGCCAGCAGCTTTGGGGGGGTCACTGAAGCTTTCTTT.

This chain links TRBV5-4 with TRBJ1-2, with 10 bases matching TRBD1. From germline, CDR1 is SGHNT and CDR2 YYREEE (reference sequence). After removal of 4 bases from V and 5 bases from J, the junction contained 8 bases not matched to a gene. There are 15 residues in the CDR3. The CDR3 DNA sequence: TGTGCCAGCAGCCAAGGGACAGGGGATATTTATGGCTACACCTTC. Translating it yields CASSQGTGDIYGYTF.

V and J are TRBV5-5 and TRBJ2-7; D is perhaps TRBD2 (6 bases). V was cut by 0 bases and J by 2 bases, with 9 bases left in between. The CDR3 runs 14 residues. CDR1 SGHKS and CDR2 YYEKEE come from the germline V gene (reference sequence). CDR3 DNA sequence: TGTGCCAGCAGCTTGGCGGGGGAAACCTACGAGCAGTACGTC. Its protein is CASSLAGETYEQYV.

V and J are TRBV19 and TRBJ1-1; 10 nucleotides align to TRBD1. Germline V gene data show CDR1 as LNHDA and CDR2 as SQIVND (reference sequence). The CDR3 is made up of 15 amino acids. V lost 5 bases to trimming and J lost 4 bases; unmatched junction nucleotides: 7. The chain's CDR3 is CASSPPGQGVTEAFF. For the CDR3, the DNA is TGTGCCAGTAGTCCCCCAGGACAGGGGGTCACTGAAGCTTTCTTT.

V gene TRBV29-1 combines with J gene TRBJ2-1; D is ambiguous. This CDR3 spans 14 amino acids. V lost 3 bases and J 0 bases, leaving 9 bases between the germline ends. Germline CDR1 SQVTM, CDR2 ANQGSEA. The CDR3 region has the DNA TGCAGCGTTGAGGCAGAAACCTCCTACAATGAGCAGTTCTTC. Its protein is CSVEAETSYNEQFF.

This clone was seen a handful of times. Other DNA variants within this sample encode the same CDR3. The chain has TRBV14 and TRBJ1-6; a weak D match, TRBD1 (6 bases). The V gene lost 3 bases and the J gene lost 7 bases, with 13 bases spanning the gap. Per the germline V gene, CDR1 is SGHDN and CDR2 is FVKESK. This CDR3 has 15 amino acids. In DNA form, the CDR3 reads TGTGCCAGCAGCCAGCACACAGGGTCGAATTCACCCCTCCACTTT. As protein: CASSQHTGSNSPLHF. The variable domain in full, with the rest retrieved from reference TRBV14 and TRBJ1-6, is EAGVTQFPSHSVIEKGQTVTLRCDPISGHDNLYWYRRVMGKEIKFLLHFVKESKQDESGMPNNRFLAERTGGTYSTLKVQPAELEDSGVYFCASSQHTGSNSPLHFGNGTRLTVT.

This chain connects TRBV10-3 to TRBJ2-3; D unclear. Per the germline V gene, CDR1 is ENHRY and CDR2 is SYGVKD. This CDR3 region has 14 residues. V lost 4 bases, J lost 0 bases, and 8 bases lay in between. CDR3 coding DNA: TGTGCCATCAGTGGAGAGTTTAGCACAGATACGCAGTATTTT. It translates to CAISGEFSTDTQYF.